These T cell receptor beta chains were read from a single sample in a study of T cells in Graves' hyperthyroidism and ophthalmopathy. Each CDR3 protein is one row after TCRdb ran MiXCR on the multiplex PCR reads. The sample has approximately 200,000 distinct CDR3 sequences; 15% to 20% are singletons. Input material: blood. The source of these receptors is a man in his forties or fifties with Graves' hyperthyroidism. The CDR3 runs from the conserved cysteine through the conserved F or W. A D gene is named only where the DNA matches it firmly.

J: TRBJ2-3; D: NA; V: TRBV27; CDR3: CASSLYSSTDTQYF
J: TRBJ2-7; D: NA; V: TRBV14; CDR3: CASSLARRYEQYF
J: TRBJ1-1; D: NA; V: TRBV7-9; CDR3: CASSLVGGSAEAFF
J: TRBJ1-4; D: NA; V: TRBV30; CDR3: CAWEGDNEKLFF
J: TRBJ2-7; D: TRBD2; V: TRBV5-1; CDR3: CASSLESGIEQYF
J: TRBJ2-7; D: NA; V: TRBV30; CDR3: CAWRFGGEQYF
J: TRBJ2-5; D: TRBD1; V: TRBV7-2; CDR3: CASSDRRAATGGRETQYF
J: TRBJ2-5; D: NA; V: TRBV3-1; CDR3: CASSQRPGQETQYF
J: TRBJ2-1; D: TRBD2; V: TRBV4-3; CDR3: CASSQDTAGTTYNEQFF
J: TRBJ2-1; D: NA; V: TRBV20-1; CDR3: CSATPGFYNEQFF
J: TRBJ2-7; D: TRBD1; V: TRBV6-2/TRBV6-3; CDR3: CASSRTGVYEQYF